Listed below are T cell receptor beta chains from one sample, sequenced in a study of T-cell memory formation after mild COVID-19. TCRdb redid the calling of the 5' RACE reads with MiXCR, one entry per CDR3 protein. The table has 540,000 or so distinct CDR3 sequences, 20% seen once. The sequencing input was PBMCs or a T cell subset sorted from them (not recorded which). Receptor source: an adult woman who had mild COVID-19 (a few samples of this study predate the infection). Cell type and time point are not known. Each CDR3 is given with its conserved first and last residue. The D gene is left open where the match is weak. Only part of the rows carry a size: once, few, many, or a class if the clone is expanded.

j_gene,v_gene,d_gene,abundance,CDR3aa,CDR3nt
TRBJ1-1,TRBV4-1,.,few,CASSQGRMDEAFF,TGCGCCAGCAGCCAGGGGCGTATGGATGAAGCTTTCTTT
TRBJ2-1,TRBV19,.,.,CASSITGGDSNEQFF,TGTGCCAGTAGTATAACCGGGGGGGACAGCAATGAGCAGTTCTTC
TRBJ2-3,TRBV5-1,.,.,CASSFQRSDTDTQYF,TGCGCCAGCAGCTTCCAGCGGAGTGACACAGATACGCAGTATTTT
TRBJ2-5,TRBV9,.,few,CASSVVGGSVETQYF,TGTGCCAGCAGCGTAGTAGGAGGGTCGGTGGAGACCCAGTACTTC
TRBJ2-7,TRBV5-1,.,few,CASSKDKGAISYEQYF,TGCGCCAGCAGCAAGGACAAGGGAGCCATCTCCTACGAGCAGTACTTC
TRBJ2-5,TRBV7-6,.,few,CASSPRKETQYF,TGTGCCAGCAGCCCTAGAAAAGAGACCCAGTACTTC
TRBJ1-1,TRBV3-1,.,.,CASEHTGNTEAFF,TGTGCCAGCGAACACACAGGGAACACTGAAGCTTTCTTT
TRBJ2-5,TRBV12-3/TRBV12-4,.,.,CASSFIPGTQYF,TGTGCCAGCAGTTTCATCCCGGGGACCCAGTACTTC
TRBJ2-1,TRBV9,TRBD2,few,CASSVTSGGANEQFF,TGTGCCAGCAGCGTAACTAGCGGGGGGGCCAATGAGCAGTTCTTC
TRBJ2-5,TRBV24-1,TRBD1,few,CATSGDRGIQETQYF,TGTGCCACCAGTGGAGACAGGGGCATCCAAGAGACCCAGTACTTC
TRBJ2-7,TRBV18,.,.,CASSPPGRTEQYF,TGTGCCAGCTCACCACCGGGGAGAACCGAGCAGTACTTC
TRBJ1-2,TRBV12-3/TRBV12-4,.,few,CASRLSGGYGYTF,TGTGCCAGCAGATTATCCGGCGGGTATGGCTACACCTTC
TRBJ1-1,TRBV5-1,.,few,CASSPGAGETFF,TGCGCCAGCAGCCCCGGAGCCGGGGAGACTTTCTTT
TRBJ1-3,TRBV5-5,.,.,CASSRYGQNSGNTIYF,TGTGCCAGCAGCAGGTACGGACAGAACTCTGGAAACACCATATATTTT
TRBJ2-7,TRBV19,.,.,CASRAFGKLEQYF,TGTGCCAGTAGAGCCTTTGGGAAACTCGAGCAGTACTTC
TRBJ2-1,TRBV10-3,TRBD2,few,CAISPLSAGGYNEQFF,TGTGCCATCTCCCCCTTATCGGCGGGAGGGTACAATGAGCAGTTCTTC
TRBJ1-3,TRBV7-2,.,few,CASSLTAYSGNTIYF,TGTGCCAGCAGCTTAACAGCTTACTCTGGAAACACCATATATTTT
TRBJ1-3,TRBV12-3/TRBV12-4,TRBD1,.,CASRGSGTGGTGNTIYF,TGTGCCAGCAGAGGATCCGGGACAGGGGGGACTGGAAACACCATATATTTT
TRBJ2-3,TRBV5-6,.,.,CASSLLGALTDTQYF,TGTGCCAGCAGCTTACTGGGGGCTCTGACAGATACGCAGTATTTT
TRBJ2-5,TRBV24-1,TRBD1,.,CATSDSGTGLQETQYF,TGTGCCACCAGTGATTCCGGGACAGGACTTCAAGAGACCCAGTACTTC
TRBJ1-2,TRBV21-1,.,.,CGGGQSHGYTF,TGCGGGGGGGGACAGTCACATGGCTACACCTTC
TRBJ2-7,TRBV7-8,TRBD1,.,CASSPTYGQVYEQYF,TGTGCCAGCAGCCCCACATACGGACAGGTCTACGAGCAGTACTTC
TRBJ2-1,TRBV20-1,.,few,CSARDLARRGHSYNEQFF,TGCAGTGCTAGAGACCTTGCCCGGCGCGGCCACTCCTACAATGAGCAGTTCTTC
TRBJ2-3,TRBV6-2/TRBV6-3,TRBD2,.,CASSYSAGRTDTQYF,TGTGCCAGCAGTTACTCAGCGGGACGCACAGATACGCAGTATTTT
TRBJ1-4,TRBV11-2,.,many,CASSPGLNEKLFF,TGTGCCAGCAGCCCGGGACTTAATGAAAAACTGTTTTTT
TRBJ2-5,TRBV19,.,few,CASSIWRETQYF,TGTGCCAGTAGTATCTGGCGGGAGACCCAGTACTTC
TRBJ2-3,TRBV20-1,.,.,CSAPRAATSTDTQYF,TGCAGTGCCCCCAGGGCGGCGACTAGCACAGATACGCAGTATTTT
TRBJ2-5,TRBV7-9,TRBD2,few,CASSFGGGRETQYF,TGTGCCAGCAGCTTTGGCGGGGGTCGAGAGACCCAGTACTTC
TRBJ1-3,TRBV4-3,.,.,CASSLGTGTGNTIYF,TGCGCCAGCAGCCTAGGTACAGGGACTGGAAACACCATATATTTT
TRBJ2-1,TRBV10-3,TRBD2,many,CAVGLAGVVVEQFF,TGTGCCGTGGGACTAGCGGGAGTAGTTGTTGAGCAGTTCTTC
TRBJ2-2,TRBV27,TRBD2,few,CASNRRLAGNTGELFF,TGTGCCAGCAATCGACGACTAGCGGGAAACACCGGGGAGCTGTTTTTT
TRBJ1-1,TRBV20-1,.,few,CSAYLGTEAFF,TGCAGTGCTTATCTCGGGACTGAAGCTTTCTTT
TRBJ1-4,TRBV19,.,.,CASSSRRLGAGEKLFF,TGTGCCAGTAGTAGTCGCCGTCTGGGGGCCGGTGAAAAACTGTTTTTT
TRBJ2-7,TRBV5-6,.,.,CASSPEAQNYEQYF,TGTGCCAGCAGCCCGGAAGCACAAAACTACGAGCAGTACTTC
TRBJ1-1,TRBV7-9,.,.,CASSSQPTEAFF,TGTGCCAGCAGCTCACAGCCAACTGAAGCTTTCTTT
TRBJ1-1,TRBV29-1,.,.,CSVTDGEMNTEAFF,TGCAGCGTTACGGACGGGGAGATGAACACTGAAGCTTTCTTT
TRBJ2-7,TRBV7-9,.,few,CASSGPSVWQYF,TGTGCCAGCAGCGGGCCCTCCGTGTGGCAGTACTTC
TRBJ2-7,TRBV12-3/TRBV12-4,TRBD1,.,CASREGGTGGHEQYF,TGTGCCAGCAGGGAAGGAGGGACAGGGGGCCACGAGCAGTACTTC
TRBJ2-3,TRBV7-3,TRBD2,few,CASSLLAGGPEDTQYF,TGTGCCAGCAGCTTGCTAGCGGGAGGGCCGGAAGATACGCAGTATTTT
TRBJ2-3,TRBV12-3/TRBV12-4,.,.,CASSLTRSTDTQYF,TGTGCCAGCAGTTTAACAAGGAGCACAGATACGCAGTATTTT
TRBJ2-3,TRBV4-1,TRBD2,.,CASMGSGGSSTDTQYF,TGCGCCAGCATGGGTAGCGGGGGATCTAGCACAGATACGCAGTATTTT
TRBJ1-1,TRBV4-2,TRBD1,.,CASSIGQGLNTEAFF,TGTGCCAGCAGCATAGGACAGGGTCTGAACACTGAAGCTTTCTTT
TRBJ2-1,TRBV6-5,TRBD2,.,CASSYRTSGLSYNEQFF,TGTGCCAGCAGTTATAGGACTAGCGGTCTTTCCTACAATGAGCAGTTCTTC
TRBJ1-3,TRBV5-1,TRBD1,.,CASSSGTAISGNTIYF,TGCGCCAGCAGCTCCGGGACAGCGATCTCTGGAAACACCATATATTTT
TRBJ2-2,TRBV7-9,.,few,CASSPLASANTGELFF,TGTGCCAGCAGCCCCCTAGCGAGCGCGAACACCGGGGAGCTGTTTTTT
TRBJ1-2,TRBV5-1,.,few,CASSLVGGSGYGYTF,TGCGCCAGCAGCTTGGTGGGGGGATCCGGCTATGGCTACACCTTC
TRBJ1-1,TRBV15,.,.,CATSRDVTEAFF,TGTGCCACCAGCAGAGATGTGACTGAAGCTTTCTTT
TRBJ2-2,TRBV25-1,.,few,CASSEFSGLGLSTGELFF,TGTGCCAGCAGTGAATTTTCTGGTCTCGGCCTTTCCACCGGGGAGCTGTTTTTT
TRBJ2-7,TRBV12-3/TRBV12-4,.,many,CASSLRAGPYEQYF,TGTGCCAGCAGTTTAAGGGCAGGACCCTACGAGCAGTACTTC
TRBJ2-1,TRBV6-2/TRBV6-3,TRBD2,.,CASSLLAGAYGEQFF,TGTGCCAGCAGTCTCTTAGCGGGAGCCTACGGTGAGCAGTTCTTC